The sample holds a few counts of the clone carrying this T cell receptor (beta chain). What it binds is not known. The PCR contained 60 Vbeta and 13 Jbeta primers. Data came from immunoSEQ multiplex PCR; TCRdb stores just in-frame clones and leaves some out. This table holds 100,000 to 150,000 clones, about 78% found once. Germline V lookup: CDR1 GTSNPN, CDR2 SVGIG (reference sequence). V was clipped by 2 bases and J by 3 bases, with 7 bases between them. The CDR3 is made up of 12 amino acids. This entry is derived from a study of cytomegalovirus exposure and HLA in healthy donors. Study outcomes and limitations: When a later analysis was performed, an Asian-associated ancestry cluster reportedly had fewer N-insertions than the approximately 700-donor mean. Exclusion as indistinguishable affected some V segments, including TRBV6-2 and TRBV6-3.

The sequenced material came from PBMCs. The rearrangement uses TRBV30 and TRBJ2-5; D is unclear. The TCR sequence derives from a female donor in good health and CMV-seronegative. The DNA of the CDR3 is TGTGCCTGGAGTCGGTCCGAAGAGACCCAGTACTTC. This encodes CAWSRSEETQYF.